Each of the 14 T cell receptor beta chains below was sequenced from the same sample in a study of blood T cell repertoires in COVID-19. TCRdb's table, derived via immunoSEQ multiplex PCR, lists solely in-frame clones and lacks some. The sample holds some 210,000 clones, 81% seen once. The sequencing input was PBMCs or T cells enriched from blood (not recorded which). The source is a woman between 50 and 59 years old with acute COVID-19.

This chain links TRBV6-2 or TRBV6-3 with TRBJ2-7, with TRBD1 matching over 8 bases. There are 13 residues in the CDR3. After removal of 2 bases from V and 9 bases from J, the junction contained 6 bases not matched to a gene. Germline CDR1 and CDR2: MNHEY and SVGEGT. The CDR3 region is CASSYLGQGSQYF. The CDR3 DNA reads TGTGCCAGCAGTTACCTCGGACAGGGTTCGCAGTACTTC.

The DNA for the CDR3 is TGTGCCAGCAGTGAAGGGACAGGAGGGACCACCGGGGAGCTGTTTTTT. This gives the protein CASSEGTGGTTGELFF. The chain combines TRBV2 with TRBJ2-2; the D gene is possibly TRBD1 (7 bases). V dropped 1 base and J dropped 4 bases, with 13 bases sitting between them. The CDR3 runs to 16 residues. The germline V gene has CDR1 SNHLY and CDR2 FYNNEI.

This clone was picked up many times. The chain has TRBV19 and TRBJ1-5, with D perhaps matching TRBD1 (5 bases). The germline gives CDR1 LNHDA, CDR2 SQIVND (reference sequence). CDR3 length: 15 residues. The V and J ends lost 5 bases and 6 bases respectively, with 17 bases between them. CDR3 in amino acids: CASSPLGQGGQPQHF. CDR3 bases: TGTGCCAGTAGTCCTTTAGGGCAGGGAGGTCAGCCCCAGCATTTT.

The chain has TRBV27 and TRBJ2-1; D is undetermined. The CDR3 is made up of 13 amino acids. V was shortened by 4 bases and J by 8 bases, with 12 bases between the two germline ends. Germline V gives CDR1 MNHEY, CDR2 SMNVEV (reference sequence). This CDR3 is CASSSLSPHEQFF. The DNA of the CDR3 is TGTGCCAGCAGTTCCCTTAGCCCCCATGAGCAGTTCTTC.

The chain joins TRBV18 to TRBJ2-5; possible D gene TRBD2, 6 bases. V lost 5 bases to trimming and J lost 1 base, with 11 bases between them. The germline gives CDR1 KGHSH, CDR2 LQKENI. The CDR3 is made up of 14 amino acids. CDR3 region: CASSELASQETQYF. The CDR3 DNA reads TGTGCCAGCTCAGAACTAGCAAGCCAAGAGACCCAGTACTTC.

The chain uses TRBV30 and TRBJ1-1, with unresolved D. Germline V CDR1 and CDR2: GTSNPN, SVGIG (reference sequence). V was shortened by 1 base and J by 2 bases, with 8 bases between the two germline ends. There are 13 residues in the CDR3. The CDR3 sequence is CAWSDRSNTEAFF. CDR3 in DNA: TGTGCCTGGAGTGATCGGAGTAACACTGAAGCTTTCTTT.

This chain connects TRBV18 to TRBJ2-7; 12 bases agree with TRBD2. Germline V gives CDR1 KGHSH, CDR2 LQKENI. With 0 bases clipped from V and 4 bases from J, the junction kept 4 bases outside the gene matches. The CDR3 loop spans 16 amino acids. CDR3 amino acids: CASSPPASGGVYEQYF. CDR3 sequence (DNA): TGTGCCAGCTCACCACCGGCTAGCGGGGGGGTGTACGAGCAGTACTTC.

This rearrangement joins TRBV19 to TRBJ1-1; the D gene is possibly TRBD1 (6 bases). Germline CDR1 is LNHDA and CDR2 is SQIVND (reference sequence). Trimming shortened V by 3 bases and J by 4 bases, and 15 bases separated the two germline ends. The CDR3 sequence is 15 residues long. CDR3 loop: CASSMGNRVVTEAFF. DNA of the CDR3: TGTGCCAGTAGTATGGGGAACAGGGTAGTCACTGAAGCTTTCTTT.

This rearrangement joins TRBV7-3 to TRBJ2-2; 12 nucleotides line up with TRBD2. Germline V CDR1 and CDR2: SGHTA, FQGTGA. The CDR3 totals 15 residues. The trim removed 5 bases at V and 3 bases at J, leaving 1 base unmatched. CDR3 sequence (DNA): TGTGCCAGCAGCCGACTAGCGGGAGACACCGGGGAGCTGTTTTTT. This codes for CASSRLAGDTGELFF.

The gene calls are TRBV28 and TRBJ2-1; tentatively, D is TRBD1 (6 bases). CDR1 is MDHEN and CDR2 is SYDVKM in the germline V gene. V gave up 3 bases and J gave up 0 bases, with 9 bases separating them. CDR3 length: 15 amino acids. Written as DNA, the CDR3 is TGTGCCAGCAGTTTTGGGGGCTTCTCCTACAATGAGCAGTTCTTC. It codes for CASSFGGFSYNEQFF.

The V and J genes are TRBV4-3 and TRBJ1-5; D is uncertain. The CDR3 has 14 residues. Germline CDR1 is LGHNA and CDR2 is YSLEER. V was cut by 1 base and J by 2 bases, with 6 bases left in between. The CDR3 reads CASSQAEGNQPQHF. CDR3 nucleotide sequence: TGCGCCAGCAGCCAAGCCGAGGGCAATCAGCCCCAGCATTTT.

The chain uses TRBV24-1 and TRBJ2-1, with 8 bases matching TRBD2. V gave up 9 bases and J gave up 0 bases; unmatched junction bases: 9. CDR3 length: 16 amino acids. Germline CDR1 and CDR2: KGHDR and SFDVKD. The CDR3 reads CATSGGGPGSYNEQFF. For the CDR3, the DNA is TGTGCCACCTCTGGCGGGGGGCCGGGCTCCTACAATGAGCAGTTCTTC.

This clone has more than one count but fewer than ten. The rearrangement uses TRBV5-4 and TRBJ1-6; TRBD1 agrees at 9 bases. The V and J ends lost 5 bases and 6 bases, in that order; junction bases with no gene match: 6. Germline lookup yields CDR1 SGHNT and CDR2 YYREEE (reference sequence). There are 15 residues in the CDR3. CDR3 nucleotides: TGTGCCAGCAGGCAAGGGACAGGGATTAATTCACCCCTCCACTTT. Translation gives CASRQGTGINSPLHF. Looking up the rest from reference TRBV5-4 and TRBJ1-6 gives the full variable domain: ETGVTQSPTHLIKTRGQQVTLRCSSQSGHNTVSWYQQALGQGPQFIFQYYREEENGRGNFPPRFSGLQFPNYSSELNVNALELDDSALYLCASRQGTGINSPLHFGNGTRLTVT.

The gene calls are TRBV6-5 and TRBJ1-3, with TRBD1 matching over 9 bases. The CDR3 extends over 15 amino acids. Germline V gene data show CDR1 as MNHEY and CDR2 as SVGAGI. With V trimmed by 5 bases and J by 3 bases, 5 bases remained unmatched. The CDR3 DNA reads TGTGCCAGCAGTCCGGACAGGGGTAGTGGAAACACCATATATTTT. Residues: CASSPDRGSGNTIYF.